The 9 T cell receptor beta chains in this list originate from one sample, sequenced in a study of blood T cells in healthy people across ages. Then a second PCR, running about 6 to 11 cycles, was carried out with a sample-barcoded 5' primer and a J-beta primer mix. TCRdb analysed the 5' RACE reads with MiXCR anew, one entry per CDR3 protein. Of fewer than 900,000 distinct CDR3 sequences listed, about 37% are singletons. Sample: blood. The receptors stem from a man aged 18 to 29 in good health.

Only a few counts were recorded for this clonotype. V is TRBV5-5 and J is TRBJ2-3; D may be TRBD2 (6 bases). The V and J ends lost 4 bases and 0 bases respectively, with 18 bases between them. This CDR3 has 17 amino acids. Germline CDR1 and CDR2: SGHKS and YYEKEE (reference sequence). For the CDR3, the DNA is TGTGCCAGCAGCGCCCCGGAGGGGCGGGGCAGCACAGATACGCAGTATTTT. It translates to CASSAPEGRGSTDTQYF.

The chain joins TRBV7-2 to TRBJ2-7, with D possibly being TRBD2 (6 bases). CDR1 is SGHTA, CDR2 FQGNSA, per germline. Trimming removed 1 base at V and 7 bases at J, with 23 bases between. This CDR3 comprises 17 residues. The CDR3 protein is CASSLDRGGGSYNEQYF. Written as DNA, the CDR3 is TGTGCCAGCAGCTTAGATCGGGGTGGGGGGTCCTACAATGAGCAGTACTTC.

Many counts were recorded for this clonotype. The chain is built from TRBV4-1 and TRBJ2-7; 10 nucleotides line up with TRBD1. The CDR3 contains 15 residues. The V gene end was trimmed by 0 bases and the J gene end by 4 bases; junction bases not matched to a gene: 3. The germline V gene encodes CDR1 MGHRA and CDR2 YSYEKL. The CDR3 DNA is TGCGCCAGCAGCCAAGAGGGACAGGGGATGTACGAGCAGTACTTC. Protein: CASSQEGQGMYEQYF.

V and J are TRBV5-5 and TRBJ1-4; 9 bases fit TRBD1. Losses at the gene ends were 4 bases for V and 8 bases for J; bases not matched to a gene: 9. The CDR3 loop spans 15 amino acids. CDR1 and CDR2 (germline): SGHKS, YYEKEE (reference sequence). The CDR3 coding sequence is TGTGCCAGCAGCCAGCGGACAGGGGTGGACGAAAAACTGTTTTTT. Its protein product is CASSQRTGVDEKLFF.

V gene TRBV20-1 combines with J gene TRBJ2-1, with D tentatively TRBD1 (6 bases). The V end was cut by 5 bases, the J end by 13 bases, with 30 bases between. The CDR3 is 16 amino acids. Germline loops: CDR1 DFQATT, CDR2 SNEGSKA (reference sequence). CDR3 in DNA: TGCAGTGCTGTGGGGGCCGGGACGCCGTTTCAAGAGACCCAGTTCTTC. Its translation is CSAVGAGTPFQETQFF.

This clonotype was seen more than once but under ten times. V gene TRBV3-1 combines with J gene TRBJ2-3; D is possibly TRBD2 (5 bases). The CDR3 contains 13 residues. V was shortened by 1 base and J by 6 bases, with 8 bases between the two germline ends. The germline V gene encodes CDR1 LGHDT and CDR2 YNNKEL (reference sequence). The CDR3 reads CASSQGQRDTQYF. The DNA for the CDR3 is TGTGCCAGCAGCCAAGGGCAGCGGGATACGCAGTATTTT.

The J gene is TRBJ2-2, the V gene TRBV5-1; the D gene could be TRBD1 or TRBD2 (5 bases each). V shed 4 bases and J shed 8 bases, with 21 bases lying between them. This CDR3 has 16 residues. Germline V gene sequence: CDR1 SGHRS, CDR2 YFSETQ. The CDR3 DNA follows: TGCGCCAGCAGCCATGATCTGAAGGGGCGCGGGGGGGAGCTGTTTTTT. Its protein product is CASSHDLKGRGGELFF.

The rearrangement joins TRBV5-1 to TRBJ2-2; D call uncertain. This CDR3 region has 16 residues. Germline V gene sequence: CDR1 SGHRS, CDR2 YFSETQ. Trimming shortened V by 4 bases and J by 3 bases, and 16 bases separated the two germline ends. CDR3: CASSPHSAADTGELFF. CDR3 nucleotides: TGCGCCAGCAGCCCACACAGCGCCGCAGACACCGGGGAGCTGTTTTTT.

This clonotype was found once. J is TRBJ2-7 and V is TRBV27, with D unresolved. Trimming took off 2 bases at V and 3 bases at J, with 20 bases between the two ends. This CDR3 spans 17 amino acids. Germline CDR1 MNHEY, CDR2 SMNVEV (reference sequence). CDR3 amino acids: CASSLSPLMGIIYEQYF. The CDR3 DNA reads TGTGCCAGCAGTTTAAGTCCCCTAATGGGCATCATCTACGAGCAGTACTTC.